The clone carrying this T cell receptor beta chain was observed a few times. The sample belongs to a study of blood T cell repertoires in COVID-19. For the study at large: T cells, B-cell-depleted T cells, or PBMCs supplied cDNA or gDNA.

Some clones are missing from TCRdb's copy, which holds only in-frame ones; the method was immunoSEQ multiplex PCR. The sample includes under 450,000 clones, more than 85% of them seen just once. The CDR3 has 15 residues. J gave up 0 bases and V 5 bases, and 6 bases lay outside the gene matches. Germline values: CDR1 SGHAT, CDR2 FQNNGV. This clonotype was obtained from a woman in her thirties who had recovered from COVID-19. Sequencing was performed on PBMCs or T cells enriched from blood (not recorded which). V is TRBV11-2 and J is TRBJ1-1, with 7 bases that match TRBD1. CDR3: CASSRTGVMNTEAFF. The CDR3 nucleotides read TGTGCCAGCAGCCGGACAGGAGTAATGAACACTGAAGCTTTCTTT.